This T cell receptor beta chain was retrieved from a study of Tregs in tolerant kidney transplant recipients. General study results and limits: The most relevant donor-specific Treg TCRbeta repertoire apparently came from expansion with activated donor B cells. Donor-specific Treg expansion exceeded global Treg expansion in tolerant patients, suggesting antigen drive. Some patients' samples used different primers over time, so nucleotide sequences weren't comparable.

Note on this clone: What it recognizes is unknown.

CD4+CD25+CD127- Tregs, CD4+CD25- non-Tregs, CD4 and CD8 cells were sorted. TCRdb keeps only in-frame clones here, not all; method: immunoSEQ multiplex PCR. This sample has some 80,000 clones; 98% occur once, and the top ten carry about 0.61%. Germline CDR1 and CDR2: SGHRS and YFSETQ. This CDR3 region has 14 residues. The V and J ends lost 0 bases and 0 bases respectively, with 6 bases between them. This sequence originates from a human donor who received a combined kidney and bone marrow transplant. The sample consisted of CD4+ T cells from blood, taken before the transplant. The V gene is TRBV5-1, the J gene TRBJ2-5; TRBD1 is a possible D gene (6 bases). DNA for the CDR3: TGCGCCAGCAGCTTGGGGGGGCACCAAGAGACCCAGTACTTC. This gives the protein CASSLGGHQETQYF.